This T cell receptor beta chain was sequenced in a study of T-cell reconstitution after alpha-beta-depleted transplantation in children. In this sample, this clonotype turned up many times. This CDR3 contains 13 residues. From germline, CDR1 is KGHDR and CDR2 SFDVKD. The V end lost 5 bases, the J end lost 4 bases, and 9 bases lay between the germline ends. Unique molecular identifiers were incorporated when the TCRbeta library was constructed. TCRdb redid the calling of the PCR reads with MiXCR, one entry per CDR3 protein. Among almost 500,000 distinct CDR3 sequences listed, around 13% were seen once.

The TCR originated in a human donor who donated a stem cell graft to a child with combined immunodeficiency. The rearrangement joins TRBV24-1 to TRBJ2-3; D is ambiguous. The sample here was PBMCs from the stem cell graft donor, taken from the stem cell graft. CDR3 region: CATSVRAADTQYF. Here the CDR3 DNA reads TGTGCCACCAGTGTCCGGGCTGCAGATACGCAGTATTTT.